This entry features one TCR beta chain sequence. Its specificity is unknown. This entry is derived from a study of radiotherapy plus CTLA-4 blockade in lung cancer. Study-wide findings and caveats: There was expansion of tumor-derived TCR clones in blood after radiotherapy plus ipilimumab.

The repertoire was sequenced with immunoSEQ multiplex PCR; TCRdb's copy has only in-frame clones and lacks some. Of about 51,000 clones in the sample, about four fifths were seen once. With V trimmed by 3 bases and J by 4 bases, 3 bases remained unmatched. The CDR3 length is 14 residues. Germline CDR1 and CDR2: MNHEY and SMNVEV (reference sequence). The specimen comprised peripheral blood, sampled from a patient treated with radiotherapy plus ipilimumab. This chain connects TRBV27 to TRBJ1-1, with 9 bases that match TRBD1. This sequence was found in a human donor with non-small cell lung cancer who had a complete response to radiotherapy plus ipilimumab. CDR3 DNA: TGTGCCAGCAGTTTCGACAGGGGGAGCACTGAAGCTTTCTTT. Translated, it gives CASSFDRGSTEAFF.